These T cell receptor beta chains were read from a single sample in a study of T-cell reconstitution after alpha-beta-depleted transplantation in children. TCRdb re-called the PCR reads with MiXCR, one entry per CDR3 protein. This table holds approximately 640,000 distinct CDR3 sequences, roughly 15% found once. Sequenced material: PBMCs from the stem cell graft donor, taken from the stem cell graft. The origin of the receptors is a human donor who donated a stem cell graft to a child with acute myeloid leukemia. Both conserved end residues are trimmed from each CDR3. Size tells how often a clone was seen (once, few, many) or the class of an expanded clone, and some rows leave it out.

J gene: TRBJ1-6; clone size: few; V gene: TRBV7-2; CDR3 protein: ASSFRGEGLDSPLH
J gene: TRBJ2-5; clone size: few; V gene: TRBV4-1; CDR3 protein: ASSQASGQETQY
J gene: TRBJ1-3; clone size: few; V gene: TRBV12-3/TRBV12-4; CDR3 protein: ASSFWGDGNTIY
J gene: TRBJ1-4; clone size: few; V gene: TRBV5-5; CDR3 protein: ASSWDGQKLF
J gene: TRBJ2-1; clone size: few; V gene: TRBV5-1; CDR3 protein: ASSEGLGHNEQF
J gene: TRBJ1-2; clone size: -; V gene: TRBV2; CDR3 protein: ASSGGPQNYGYT
J gene: TRBJ1-1; clone size: -; V gene: TRBV12-3/TRBV12-4; CDR3 protein: ASSLGGTGVSTEAF
J gene: TRBJ1-6; clone size: few; V gene: TRBV9; CDR3 protein: ASSVEGTHLNSPLH
J gene: TRBJ2-5; clone size: few; V gene: TRBV5-1; CDR3 protein: ASCPGTSGGTQETQY
J gene: TRBJ1-2; clone size: -; V gene: TRBV7-8; CDR3 protein: ASTRRRTGLANYGYT
J gene: TRBJ1-2; clone size: many; V gene: TRBV29-1; CDR3 protein: SVETGARGYT
J gene: TRBJ1-5; clone size: many; V gene: TRBV12-3/TRBV12-4; CDR3 protein: ASSRQVGSNQPQH
J gene: TRBJ1-3; clone size: many; V gene: TRBV5-1; CDR3 protein: ASSATGGSGNTIY
J gene: TRBJ1-2; clone size: many; V gene: TRBV29-1; CDR3 protein: SVEEQGMGYGYT
J gene: TRBJ2-7; clone size: -; V gene: TRBV4-3; CDR3 protein: ASSQVHWGPYEQY
J gene: TRBJ1-1; clone size: -; V gene: TRBV7-9; CDR3 protein: ASSLLGESVEAF
J gene: TRBJ1-6; clone size: many; V gene: TRBV10-3; CDR3 protein: AISEGTSGRSPLH
J gene: TRBJ2-3; clone size: -; V gene: TRBV5-1; CDR3 protein: ASRLAGPKADTQY
J gene: TRBJ2-7; clone size: many; V gene: TRBV29-1; CDR3 protein: SVGPHSAHRSGCYEQY
J gene: TRBJ1-1; clone size: many; V gene: TRBV5-1; CDR3 protein: ASRPGGSTEAF
J gene: TRBJ1-2; clone size: -; V gene: TRBV5-6; CDR3 protein: ASSPGVYGYT
J gene: TRBJ1-1; clone size: few; V gene: TRBV5-1; CDR3 protein: ASSLETGGGETEAF